This entry lists 28 T cell receptor beta chains sequenced from one sample in a study of control samples from healthy donors and cancer patients. Profiled with immunoSEQ multiplex PCR; TCRdb holds only in-frame clones, not every one. The sample shows 75,000 to 80,000 clones, around 90% of them seen only once. Input material: PBMCs. The receptor set was obtained from a woman aged 45-65 years with colorectal cancer.

The gene calls are TRBV12-3 or TRBV12-4 and TRBJ1-5; D call uncertain. The CDR3 loop spans 13 amino acids. With 3 bases removed from V and 5 bases from J, the gap between germline ends came to 8 bases. CDR3 nucleotides: TGTGCCAGCAGTTTTACACTTGATCAGCCCCAGCATTTT. This translates into CASSFTLDQPQHF.

A single count supports this clone. The DNA for the CDR3 is TGTGCCAGCAGGGAGACGAATTCACCCCTCCACTTT. Translating gives CASRETNSPLHF. This chain joins TRBV28 and TRBJ1-6; no clear D. Deletions cut 6 bases from V and 7 bases from J, with 7 bases between. Germline V gives CDR1 MDHEN, CDR2 SYDVKM. The CDR3 runs 12 residues.

This chain uses TRBV15 with TRBJ2-3; 8 positions match TRBD2. J gave up 6 bases and V 6 bases, and 8 bases lay outside the gene matches. The CDR3 has 14 residues. From germline, CDR1 is LNHNV and CDR2 YYDKDF (reference sequence). The CDR3 nucleotides are TGTGCCACCAGACCGGGGGGGCAAGGGGATACGCAGTATTTT. It translates to CATRPGGQGDTQYF.

This clone was detected a few times. The V call is TRBV5-6, the J call TRBJ1-1; D is unclear. CDR3 length equals 17 residues. Germline V lookup: CDR1 SGHDT, CDR2 YYEEEE. V shed 0 bases and J shed 7 bases, with 22 bases lying between them. CDR3 bases: TGTGCCAGCAGCTTGGGTTCGGTGGGGTCCGGAGTTGGTGAAGCTTTCTTT. Translated, it gives CASSLGSVGSGVGEAFF. Full variable domain (rest looked up from reference TRBV5-6 and TRBJ1-1): DAGVTQSPTHLIKTRGQQVTLRCSPKSGHDTVSWYQQALGQGPQFIFQYYEEEERQRGNFPDRFSGHQFPNYSSELNVNALLLGDSALYLCASSLGSVGSGVGEAFFGQGTRLTVV.

The chain uses TRBV2 and TRBJ2-3; 9 bases match TRBD2. The junction had 4 bases not matched to a gene; V was cut back by 3 bases and J by 3 bases. The CDR3 is 15 residues long. Germline V gene sequence: CDR1 SNHLY, CDR2 FYNNEI. CDR3 in DNA: TGTGCCAGCAGTGAGAGGAGCGGGGGGACAGATACGCAGTATTTT. Translated, it gives CASSERSGGTDTQYF.

V usage is TRBV5-4 and J usage is TRBJ1-2; 9 nucleotides align to TRBD1. Trimming cost V 0 bases and J 7 bases; bases outside gene matches: 7. The CDR3 is 15 amino acids. Germline V gene lookup returns CDR1 SGHNT and CDR2 YYREEE (reference sequence). This CDR3 is CASSLGGQGDSGYTF. The CDR3 DNA follows: TGTGCCAGCAGCTTGGGGGGACAGGGAGACAGTGGCTACACCTTC.

The chain links TRBV5-4 to TRBJ2-1; D remains ambiguous. The CDR3 sequence is 13 residues long. V was shortened by 4 bases and J by 4 bases, with 9 bases between the two germline ends. Germline V gene data show CDR1 as SGHNT and CDR2 as YYREEE (reference sequence). CDR3 protein: CASSLVGYNEQFF. Written as DNA, the CDR3 is TGTGCCAGCAGCCTTGTGGGGTACAATGAGCAGTTCTTC.

The chain employs TRBV3-1 (or the pseudogene TRBV3-2) and TRBJ1-6; D gene ambiguous. Germline CDR1 is LGHDT and CDR2 is YNNKEL (reference sequence). The CDR3 is made up of 12 amino acids. The V end was cut by 4 bases, the J end by 8 bases, with 6 bases between. Written as DNA, the CDR3 is TGTGCCAGCAGCCTGCTGGATTCACCCCTCCACTTT. As protein: CASSLLDSPLHF.

The gene calls are TRBV2 and TRBJ2-2; no firm D call. V was clipped by 5 bases and J by 5 bases, with 9 bases between them. The germline gives CDR1 SNHLY, CDR2 FYNNEI. The CDR3 consists of 13 residues. The CDR3 loop is CASSQLSTGELFF. The CDR3 DNA is TGTGCCAGCAGTCAACTTTCTACCGGGGAGCTGTTTTTT.

The chain carries TRBV3-1 (or the pseudogene TRBV3-2) and TRBJ1-2; possible D gene TRBD1, 6 bases. The CDR3 loop spans 15 amino acids. The V end was cut by 0 bases, the J end by 7 bases, with 15 bases between. Germline values: CDR1 LGHDT, CDR2 YNNKEL (reference sequence). The CDR3 region has the DNA TGTGCCAGCAGCCAAGAAGGGGGGGAAAGTGGTGGCTACACCTTC. Amino acid sequence: CASSQEGGESGGYTF.

The rearrangement joins TRBV6-1 to TRBJ1-2, with a weak D call TRBD1 (5 bases). This CDR3 contains 14 residues. Germline CDR1 and CDR2: MNHNS and SASEGT. Trimming cost V 0 bases and J 4 bases, with 9 bases left between them. This CDR3 is CASSEAGHRYGYTF. The CDR3 coding sequence is TGTGCCAGCAGTGAAGCGGGGCACCGCTATGGCTACACCTTC.

The chain is built from TRBV10-3 and TRBJ2-2; D remains unclear. This CDR3 comprises 16 residues. V gave up 10 bases and J gave up 0 bases, with 18 bases separating them. The germline CDR1 and CDR2 sequences are ENHRY and SYGVKD. This CDR3 is CATRLSEGANTGELFF. DNA of the CDR3: TGTGCCACCAGGCTAAGCGAAGGTGCGAACACCGGGGAGCTGTTTTTT.

This clone appeared a single time. This chain joins TRBV7-2 and TRBJ2-3; 10 positions agree with TRBD2. The CDR3 covers 15 residues. V was clipped by 6 bases and J by 2 bases; unmatched bases: 5. Germline V gene lookup returns CDR1 SGHTA and CDR2 FQGNSA. CDR3 bases: TGTGCCAGCAGAAGGACTAGCGGTAACACAGATACGCAGTATTTT. As protein: CASRRTSGNTDTQYF.

This clone was seen just once. The CDR3 here is CASSQDPGYTEAFF. As DNA, the CDR3 is TGTGCCAGCAGCCAAGATCCAGGATATACTGAAGCTTTCTTT. The chain recombines TRBV4-2 with TRBJ1-1; D uncertain. Trimming cost V 0 bases and J 5 bases, with 10 bases left between them. Germline V lookup: CDR1 LGHNA, CDR2 YNFKEQ. The length of the CDR3 is 14 residues.

This chain links TRBV19 with TRBJ2-3, with TRBD1 matching over 9 bases. Germline lookup yields CDR1 LNHDA and CDR2 SQIVND (reference sequence). The CDR3 is 14 amino acids. V lost 3 bases to trimming and J lost 4 bases; unmatched junction nucleotides: 2. CDR3 nucleotides: TGTGCCAGTAGTATGGACAGGGGAGCAGATACGCAGTATTTT. It yields the protein CASSMDRGADTQYF. Combining the CDR3 with reference TRBV19 and TRBJ2-3 gives the whole variable domain DGGITQSPKYLFRKEGQNVTLSCEQNLNHDAMYWYRQDPGQGLRLIYYSQIVNDFQKGDIAEGYSVSREKKESFPLTVTSAQKNPTAFYLCASSMDRGADTQYFGPGTRLTVL.

This chain connects TRBV5-3 to TRBJ2-5; unclear D gene. TRBV5-3 is an ORF, with its function uncertain. This CDR3 is built from 15 residues. The V and J ends lost 4 bases and 1 base respectively, with 14 bases between them. Here the CDR3 reads CARSPCLRVQETQYF. Here the CDR3 DNA reads TGTGCCAGAAGCCCCTGTCTCCGGGTCCAAGAGACCCAGTACTTC.

This sequence joins TRBV28 and TRBJ1-2; D unresolved. Trimming took off 2 bases at V and 3 bases at J, with 16 bases between the two ends. Germline assignment: CDR1 MDHEN and CDR2 SYDVKM. The CDR3 spans 16 residues. The CDR3 spells CASSLIGDNGDYGYTF. The CDR3 DNA is TGTGCCAGCAGTTTAATCGGCGACAACGGCGACTATGGCTACACCTTC.

The rearrangement uses TRBV27 and TRBJ1-5; D gene ambiguous. Trimming pared 5 bases from V and 0 bases from J, leaving 8 bases between. Germline V CDR1 and CDR2: MNHEY, SMNVEV (reference sequence). The CDR3 length is 14 residues. CDR3 in DNA: TGTGCCAGCAGTGAAGGGTATAGCAATCAGCCCCAGCATTTT. Translated: CASSEGYSNQPQHF.

The chain recombines TRBV6-5 with TRBJ1-2; TRBD1 matches at 10 bases. The CDR3 is 15 residues long. Trimming cost V 6 bases and J 2 bases; bases outside gene matches: 6. The germline gives CDR1 MNHEY, CDR2 SVGAGI. CDR3 region: CASRAGQGVNYGYTF. The CDR3 DNA sequence: TGTGCCAGCAGGGCAGGACAGGGGGTCAACTATGGCTACACCTTC.

The rearrangement uses TRBV6-2 or TRBV6-3 and TRBJ1-2; tentatively, D is TRBD1 (5 bases). This CDR3 comprises 13 residues. Germline lookup yields CDR1 MNHEY and CDR2 SVGEGT. V dropped 6 bases and J dropped 4 bases, with 12 bases sitting between them. CDR3: CASSLGVVYGYTF. CDR3 DNA sequence: TGTGCCAGCAGCCTGGGGGTCGTCTATGGCTACACCTTC.

The chain has TRBV5-4 and TRBJ2-3; tentatively, D is TRBD2 (5 bases). CDR1 and CDR2 from the germline V gene are SGHNT and YYREEE (reference sequence). Trimming shortened V by 2 bases and J by 4 bases, and 8 bases separated the two germline ends. This CDR3 contains 13 residues. The CDR3 region is CASSLSGSDTQYF. CDR3 nucleotides: TGTGCCAGCAGCTTAAGCGGATCAGATACGCAGTATTTT. The whole variable domain, filled in from reference TRBV5-4 and TRBJ2-3, reads ETGVTQSPTHLIKTRGQQVTLRCSSQSGHNTVSWYQQALGQGPQFIFQYYREEENGRGNFPPRFSGLQFPNYSSELNVNALELDDSALYLCASSLSGSDTQYFGPGTRLTVL.

This chain connects TRBV15 to TRBJ1-2; D unresolved. The CDR3 sequence is 18 residues long. V was trimmed by 0 bases and J by 5 bases, leaving 22 bases between them. Germline V gives CDR1 LNHNV, CDR2 YYDKDF (reference sequence). The CDR3 DNA reads TGTGCCACCAGCAGAGATCTCGCAGGAGGGTCCACCCCTTATGGCTACACCTTC. It yields the protein CATSRDLAGGSTPYGYTF.

This chain joins TRBV4-3 and TRBJ2-3, with 7 bases identical to TRBD1. J gave up 4 bases and V 0 bases, and 7 bases lay outside the gene matches. This CDR3 is 16 amino acids long. The germline CDR1 and CDR2 sequences are LGHNA and YSLEER. The CDR3 nucleotides are TGCGCCAGCAGCCAAGAGGTCGGCAGGGGGTCAGATACGCAGTATTTT. Protein product: CASSQEVGRGSDTQYF.

The rearrangement links TRBV19 to TRBJ1-4; TRBD1 matches 9 bases. This CDR3 is built from 16 residues. V lost 3 bases, J lost 7 bases, and 9 bases stayed unmatched. Germline V gene data show CDR1 as LNHDA and CDR2 as SQIVND (reference sequence). The CDR3 reads CASSIRDGTGLEKLFF. CDR3 bases: TGTGCCAGTAGTATTCGAGATGGGACAGGGCTTGAAAAACTGTTTTTT. Combining the CDR3 with reference TRBV19 and TRBJ1-4 gives the whole variable domain DGGITQSPKYLFRKEGQNVTLSCEQNLNHDAMYWYRQDPGQGLRLIYYSQIVNDFQKGDIAEGYSVSREKKESFPLTVTSAQKNPTAFYLCASSIRDGTGLEKLFFGSGTQLSVL.

This sequence joins TRBV7-8 and TRBJ1-2, with D maybe TRBD1 (5 bases). Germline CDR1 is SGHVS and CDR2 is FQNEAQ. The CDR3 loop spans 16 amino acids. Trimming stripped 2 bases from V and 3 bases from J, with 16 bases between. This chain's CDR3 is CASSLRGRRDDYGYTF. The DNA for the CDR3 is TGTGCCAGCAGCTTAAGGGGACGCAGGGACGACTATGGCTACACCTTC.

The chain carries TRBV5-6 and TRBJ2-5, with D tentatively TRBD2 (5 bases). CDR3 length equals 14 residues. Germline V gives CDR1 SGHDT, CDR2 YYEEEE. V dropped 5 bases and J dropped 5 bases, with 16 bases sitting between them. The DNA for the CDR3 is TGTGCCAGCAGTTTCGGGGTGGGTAGGGAGACCCAGTACTTC. It is translated as CASSFGVGRETQYF.

This clone was observed a handful of times. V is TRBV6-1 and J is TRBJ1-5; D ambiguous. This CDR3 spans 15 amino acids. Germline V gene sequence: CDR1 MNHNS, CDR2 SASEGT. V dropped 3 bases and J dropped 2 bases, with 11 bases sitting between them. The DNA of the CDR3 is TGTGCCAGCAGTGAGGGAGAGGTTGGCAATCAGCCCCAGCATTTT. It translates to CASSEGEVGNQPQHF.

V and J are TRBV18 and TRBJ1-4; 7 bases agree with TRBD1. The CDR3 loop spans 16 amino acids. Trimming cost V 6 bases and J 0 bases; bases outside gene matches: 7. Germline V gives CDR1 KGHSH, CDR2 LQKENI. CDR3 region: CASSLQGTATNEKLFF. CDR3 bases: TGTGCCAGCTCCCTACAGGGGACTGCAACTAATGAAAAACTGTTTTTT.